This record looks at one T cell receptor (beta chain) sequence and its context. The antigen remains undetermined. These data belong to a study of T cells in Graves' hyperthyroidism and ophthalmopathy. General study points: From stable hyperthyroidism, ophthalmopathy was set apart by a 13 V-J model.

Germline-derived CDR1 and CDR2 are MDHEN and SYDVKM. The CDR3 is made up of 17 amino acids. J lost 7 bases, V lost 3 bases, and 15 bases had no gene match. RNA transcripts served as the template for amplifying TCR beta CDR3 regions. TCR CDR3 regions were first amplified by RT-PCR with HTBI primers. MiXCR, run by TCRdb on the multiplex PCR reads, gives a single entry per CDR3 protein. In the table there are about 640,000 distinct CDR3 sequences, more than 20% of which are singletons. Researchers barred patients who had uncontrolled infection, other autoimmune disease, pregnancy or lactation. Out of 10 ml of fresh peripheral blood came the PBMCs.

The clonotype originates from a man aged 30-40 years with Graves' ophthalmopathy. V is TRBV28 and J is TRBJ1-5; 7 bases map to TRBD1. Sequenced material: blood. CDR3 region: CASSLLVGQSVNQPQHF. In DNA, the CDR3 is TGTGCCAGCAGTTTGTTGGTGGGACAGTCGGTTAACCAGCCCCAGCATTTT.